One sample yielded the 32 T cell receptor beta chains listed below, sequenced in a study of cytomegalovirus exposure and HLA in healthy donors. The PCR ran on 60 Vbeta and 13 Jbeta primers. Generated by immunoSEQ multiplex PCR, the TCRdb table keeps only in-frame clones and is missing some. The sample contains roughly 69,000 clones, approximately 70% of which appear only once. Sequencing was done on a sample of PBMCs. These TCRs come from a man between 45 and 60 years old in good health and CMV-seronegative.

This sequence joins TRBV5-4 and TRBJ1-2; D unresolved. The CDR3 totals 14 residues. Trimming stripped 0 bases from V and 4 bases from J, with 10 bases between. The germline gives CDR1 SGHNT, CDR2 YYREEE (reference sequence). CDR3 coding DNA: TGTGCCAGCAGCTTGGGCGGGGTTGCCTATGGCTACACCTTC. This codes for CASSLGGVAYGYTF.

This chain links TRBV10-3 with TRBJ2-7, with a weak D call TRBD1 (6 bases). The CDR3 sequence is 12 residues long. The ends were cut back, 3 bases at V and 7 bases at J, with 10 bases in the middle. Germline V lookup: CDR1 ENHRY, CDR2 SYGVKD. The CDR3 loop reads CAISDRGEEQYF. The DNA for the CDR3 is TGTGCCATCAGTGACAGGGGTGAGGAGCAGTACTTC.

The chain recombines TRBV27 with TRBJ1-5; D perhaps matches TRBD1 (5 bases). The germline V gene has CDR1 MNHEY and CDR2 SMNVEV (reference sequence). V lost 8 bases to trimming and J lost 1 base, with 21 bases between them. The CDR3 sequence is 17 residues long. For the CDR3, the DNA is TGTGCCAGCGCTACCGGCGGGGGATGGTCAAGCAATCAGCCCCAGCATTTT. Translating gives CASATGGGWSSNQPQHF.

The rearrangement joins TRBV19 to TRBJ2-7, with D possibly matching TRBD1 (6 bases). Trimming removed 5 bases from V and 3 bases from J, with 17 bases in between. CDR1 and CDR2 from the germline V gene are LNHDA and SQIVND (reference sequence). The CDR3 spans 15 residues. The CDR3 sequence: CASSPQTGLHYEQYF. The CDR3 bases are TGTGCCAGTAGTCCGCAGACAGGATTACACTACGAGCAGTACTTC.

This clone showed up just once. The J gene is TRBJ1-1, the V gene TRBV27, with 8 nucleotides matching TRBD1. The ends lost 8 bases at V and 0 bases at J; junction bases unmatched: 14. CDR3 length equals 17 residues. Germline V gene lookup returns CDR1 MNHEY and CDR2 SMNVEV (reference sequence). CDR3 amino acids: CASDKGQEWAMNTEAFF. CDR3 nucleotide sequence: TGTGCCAGCGACAAGGGACAGGAGTGGGCCATGAACACTGAAGCTTTCTTT.

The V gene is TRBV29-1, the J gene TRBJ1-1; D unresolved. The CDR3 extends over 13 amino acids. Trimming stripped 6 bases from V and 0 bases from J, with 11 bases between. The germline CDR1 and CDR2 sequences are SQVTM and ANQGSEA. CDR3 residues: CSVGLTLNTEAFF. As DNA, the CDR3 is TGCAGCGTCGGGTTGACTTTGAACACTGAAGCTTTCTTT.

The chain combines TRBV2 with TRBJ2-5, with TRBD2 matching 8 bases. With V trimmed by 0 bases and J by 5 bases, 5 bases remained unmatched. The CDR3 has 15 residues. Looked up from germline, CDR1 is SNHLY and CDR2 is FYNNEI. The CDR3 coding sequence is TGTGCCAGCAGTGAAGCAAGTCGGGGGGGCGAGACCCAGTACTTC. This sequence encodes CASSEASRGGETQYF.

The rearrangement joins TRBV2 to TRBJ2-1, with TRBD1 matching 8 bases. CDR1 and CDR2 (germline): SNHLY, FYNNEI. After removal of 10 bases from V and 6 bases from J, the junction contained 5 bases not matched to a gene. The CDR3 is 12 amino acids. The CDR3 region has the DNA TGTGCCACCTTTACAGGGGGCAATGAGCAGTTCTTC. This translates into CATFTGGNEQFF.

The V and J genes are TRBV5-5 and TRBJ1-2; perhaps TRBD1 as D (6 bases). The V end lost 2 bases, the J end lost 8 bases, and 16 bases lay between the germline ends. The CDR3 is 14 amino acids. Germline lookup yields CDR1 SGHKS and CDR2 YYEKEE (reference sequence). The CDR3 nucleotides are TGTGCCAGCAGCTTAGTGCCCTCAGGGGAGGGCTACACCTTC. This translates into CASSLVPSGEGYTF.

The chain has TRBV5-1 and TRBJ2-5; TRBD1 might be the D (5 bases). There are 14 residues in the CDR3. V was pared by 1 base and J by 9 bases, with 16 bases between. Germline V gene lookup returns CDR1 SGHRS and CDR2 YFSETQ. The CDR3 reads CASSLTGGGVPQYF. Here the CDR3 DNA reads TGCGCCAGCAGCTTGACAGGCGGTGGAGTGCCCCAGTACTTC.

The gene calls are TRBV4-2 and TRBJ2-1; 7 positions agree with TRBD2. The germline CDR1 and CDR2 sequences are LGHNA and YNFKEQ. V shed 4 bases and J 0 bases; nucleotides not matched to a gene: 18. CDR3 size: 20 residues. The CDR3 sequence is CASSRTYGGEGPNSYNEQFF. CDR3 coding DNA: TGTGCCAGCAGCCGAACCTACGGCGGGGAGGGGCCTAACTCCTACAATGAGCAGTTCTTC.

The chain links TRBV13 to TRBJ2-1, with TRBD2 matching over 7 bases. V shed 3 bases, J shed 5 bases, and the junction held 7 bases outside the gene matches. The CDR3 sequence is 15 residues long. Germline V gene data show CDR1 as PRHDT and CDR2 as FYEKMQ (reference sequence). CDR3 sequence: CASSLKREVDNEQFF. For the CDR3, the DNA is TGTGCCAGCAGCTTGAAACGGGAGGTAGACAATGAGCAGTTCTTC. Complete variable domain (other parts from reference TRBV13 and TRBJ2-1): AAGVIQSPRHLIKEKRETATLKCYPIPRHDTVYWYQQGPGQDPQFLISFYEKMQSDKGSIPDRFSAQQFSDYHSELNMSSLELGDSALYFCASSLKREVDNEQFFGPGTRLTVL.

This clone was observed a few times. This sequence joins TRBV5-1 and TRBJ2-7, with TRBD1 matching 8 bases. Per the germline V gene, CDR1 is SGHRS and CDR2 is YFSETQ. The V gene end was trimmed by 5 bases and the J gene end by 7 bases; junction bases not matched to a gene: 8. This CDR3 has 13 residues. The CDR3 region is CASRTKQGGEQYF. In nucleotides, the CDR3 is TGCGCCAGCAGGACTAAACAGGGGGGAGAGCAGTACTTC.

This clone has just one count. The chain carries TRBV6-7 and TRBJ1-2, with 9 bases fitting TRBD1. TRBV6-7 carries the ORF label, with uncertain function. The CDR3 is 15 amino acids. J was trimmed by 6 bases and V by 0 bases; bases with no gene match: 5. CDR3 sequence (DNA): TGTGCCAGCAGTTACTCCACAGGGGGCGAAGATGGCTACACCTTC. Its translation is CASSYSTGGEDGYTF.

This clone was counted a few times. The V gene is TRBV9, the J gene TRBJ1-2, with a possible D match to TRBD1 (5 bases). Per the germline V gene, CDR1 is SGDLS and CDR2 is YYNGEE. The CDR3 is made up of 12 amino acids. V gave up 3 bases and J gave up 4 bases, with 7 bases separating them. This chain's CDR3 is CASSAGGYGYTF. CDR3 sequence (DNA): TGTGCCAGCAGCGCGGGGGGCTATGGCTACACCTTC.

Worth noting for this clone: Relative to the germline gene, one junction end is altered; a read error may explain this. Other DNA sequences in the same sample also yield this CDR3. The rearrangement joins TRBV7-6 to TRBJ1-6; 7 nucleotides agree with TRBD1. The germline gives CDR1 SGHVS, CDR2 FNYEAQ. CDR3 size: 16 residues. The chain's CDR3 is CASSLAQGSGISALHF. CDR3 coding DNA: TGCGCCAGCAGCTTAGCACAGGGGTCGGGGATATCGGCCCTCCACTTT.

CDR3 in DNA: TGCGCCAGCAGCTCCACCGGGGCAGGGGCGATAGAGCACACTGAAGCTTTCTTT. This sequence encodes CASSSTGAGAIEHTEAFF. The V call is TRBV5-1, the J call TRBJ1-1; the D gene is possibly TRBD1 (6 bases). The CDR3 spans 18 residues. Germline CDR1 and CDR2: SGHRS and YFSETQ. Trimming removed 3 bases at V and 3 bases at J, with 24 bases between. The full variable domain, rest sourced from reference TRBV5-1 and TRBJ1-1, is KAGVTQTPRYLIKTRGQQVTLSCSPISGHRSVSWYQQTPGQGLQFLFEYFSETQRNKGNFPGRFSGRQFSNSRSEMNVSTLELGDSALYLCASSSTGAGAIEHTEAFFGQGTRLTVV.

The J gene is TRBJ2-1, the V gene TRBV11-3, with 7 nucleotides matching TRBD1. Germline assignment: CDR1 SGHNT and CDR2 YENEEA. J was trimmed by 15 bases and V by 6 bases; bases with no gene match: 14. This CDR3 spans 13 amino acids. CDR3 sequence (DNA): TGTGCCAGCAGTCCTCCTCTGGGACAGCCCCTGTTCTTC. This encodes CASSPPLGQPLFF.

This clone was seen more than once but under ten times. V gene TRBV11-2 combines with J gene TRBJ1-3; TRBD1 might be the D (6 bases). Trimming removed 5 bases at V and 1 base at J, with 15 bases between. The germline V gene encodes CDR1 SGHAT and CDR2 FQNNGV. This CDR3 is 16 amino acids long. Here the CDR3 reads CASSVRQAQSGNTIYF. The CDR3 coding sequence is TGTGCCAGCAGCGTTCGACAGGCCCAATCTGGAAACACCATATATTTT.

The CDR3 DNA sequence: TGCAGCGCACGATCGGGACAGGGACTTTTCTTT. Translated, it gives CSARSGQGLFF. This chain links TRBV29-1 with TRBJ1-1; 9 nucleotides line up with TRBD1. CDR3 length: 11 amino acids. Germline CDR1 is SQVTM and CDR2 is ANQGSEA. V dropped 7 bases and J dropped 13; count of bases not matched to a gene: 10.

The CDR3 loop reads CASRHDSWVMNTEAFF. The CDR3 nucleotides read TGTGCCAGCAGGCACGACAGTTGGGTGATGAACACTGAAGCTTTCTTT. The J gene is TRBJ1-1, the V gene TRBV2; tentative D call: TRBD1 (5 bases). Trimming pared 6 bases from V and 0 bases from J, leaving 17 bases between. The germline CDR1 and CDR2 sequences are SNHLY and FYNNEI. There are 16 residues in the CDR3.

The CDR3 loop reads CASSLDSNYGYTF. The CDR3 nucleotides are TGCGCCAGCAGCTTGGACAGCAACTATGGCTACACCTTC. This chain connects TRBV5-1 to TRBJ1-2; D is unresolved. This CDR3 is 13 amino acids long. The germline gives CDR1 SGHRS, CDR2 YFSETQ. V lost 0 bases, J lost 2 bases, and 5 bases lay in between.

In DNA, the CDR3 is TGTGCCATCAGTCAACAGACGGGACAGGGCGTTGGGACCCAGTACTTC. This translates into CAISQQTGQGVGTQYF. The chain has TRBV10-3 and TRBJ2-5; TRBD1 agrees at 9 bases. V dropped 5 bases and J dropped 7; count of bases not matched to a gene: 14. This CDR3 comprises 16 residues. CDR1 and CDR2 (germline): ENHRY, SYGVKD.

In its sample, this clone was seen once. Here the CDR3 reads CSVTSETYEQYF. CDR3 nucleotides: TGCAGCGTCACCAGTGAAACCTACGAGCAGTACTTC. The chain is built from TRBV29-1 and TRBJ2-7; D is unresolved. The CDR3 has 12 residues. The V and J ends lost 6 bases and 2 bases respectively, with 11 bases between them. In germline, CDR1 is SQVTM, CDR2 ANQGSEA.

For the CDR3, the DNA is TGTGCCAGCAGCTATCGACAGGGTGGTGGCTACACCTTC. Protein: CASSYRQGGGYTF. This rearrangement joins TRBV14 to TRBJ1-2, with TRBD1 identical over 7 bases. Trimming at V came to 5 bases and at J to 7 bases, leaving 7 bases not matched to a gene. The CDR3 covers 13 residues. Germline loops: CDR1 SGHDN, CDR2 FVKESK.

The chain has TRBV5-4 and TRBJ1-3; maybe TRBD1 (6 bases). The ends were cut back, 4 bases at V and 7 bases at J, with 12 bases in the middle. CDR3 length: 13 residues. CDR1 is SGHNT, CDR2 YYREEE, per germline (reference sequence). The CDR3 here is CASSPQGRNTIYF. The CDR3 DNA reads TGTGCCAGCAGCCCCCAGGGGCGGAACACCATATATTTT. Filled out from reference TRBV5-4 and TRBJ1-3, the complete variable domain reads ETGVTQSPTHLIKTRGQQVTLRCSSQSGHNTVSWYQQALGQGPQFIFQYYREEENGRGNFPPRFSGLQFPNYSSELNVNALELDDSALYLCASSPQGRNTIYFGEGSWLTVV.

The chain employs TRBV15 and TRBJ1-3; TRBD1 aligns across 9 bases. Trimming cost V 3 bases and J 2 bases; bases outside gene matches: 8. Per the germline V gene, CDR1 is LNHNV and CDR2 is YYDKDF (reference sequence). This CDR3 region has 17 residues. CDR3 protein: CATSRSQRTGAGNTIYF. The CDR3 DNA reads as TGTGCCACCAGCAGGTCGCAACGGACAGGGGCTGGAAACACCATATATTTT. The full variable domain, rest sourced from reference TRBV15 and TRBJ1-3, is DAMVIQNPRYQVTQFGKPVTLSCSQTLNHNVMYWYQQKSSQAPKLLFHYYDKDFNNEADTPDNFQSRRPNTSFCFLDIRSPGLGDTAMYLCATSRSQRTGAGNTIYFGEGSWLTVV.

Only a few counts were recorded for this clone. The CDR3 DNA sequence: TGTGCCAGCAGCACGGGACAGGGAGGGGTTTGGACTGAAGCTTTCTTT. Encoded protein: CASSTGQGGVWTEAFF. This sequence joins TRBV11-1 and TRBJ1-1; 9 positions match TRBD1. CDR1 is SGHAT and CDR2 is FQDESV in the germline V gene (reference sequence). V shed 5 bases and J 5 bases; nucleotides not matched to a gene: 12. This CDR3 region has 16 residues.

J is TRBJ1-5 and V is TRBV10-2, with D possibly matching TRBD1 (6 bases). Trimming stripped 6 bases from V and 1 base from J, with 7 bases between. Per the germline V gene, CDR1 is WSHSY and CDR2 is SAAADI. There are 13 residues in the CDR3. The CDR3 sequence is CASRGTSNQPQHF. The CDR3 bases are TGCGCCAGCAGGGGGACAAGCAATCAGCCCCAGCATTTT.

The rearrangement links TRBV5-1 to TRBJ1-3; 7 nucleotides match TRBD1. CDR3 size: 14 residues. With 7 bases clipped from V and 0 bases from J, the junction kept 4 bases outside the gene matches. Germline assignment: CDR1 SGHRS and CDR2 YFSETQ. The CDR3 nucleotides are TGCGCCAGCTCCGGGACAGTCTCTGGAAACACCATATATTTT. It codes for CASSGTVSGNTIYF. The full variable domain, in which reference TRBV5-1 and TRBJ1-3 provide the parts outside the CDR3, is KAGVTQTPRYLIKTRGQQVTLSCSPISGHRSVSWYQQTPGQGLQFLFEYFSETQRNKGNFPGRFSGRQFSNSRSEMNVSTLELGDSALYLCASSGTVSGNTIYFGEGSWLTVV.

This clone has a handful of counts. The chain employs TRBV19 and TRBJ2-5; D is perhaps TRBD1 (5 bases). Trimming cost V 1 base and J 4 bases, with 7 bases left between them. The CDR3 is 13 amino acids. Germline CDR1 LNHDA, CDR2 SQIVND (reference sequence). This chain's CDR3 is CASSIGGGETQYF. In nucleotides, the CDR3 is TGTGCCAGTAGTATAGGGGGCGGAGAGACCCAGTACTTC.

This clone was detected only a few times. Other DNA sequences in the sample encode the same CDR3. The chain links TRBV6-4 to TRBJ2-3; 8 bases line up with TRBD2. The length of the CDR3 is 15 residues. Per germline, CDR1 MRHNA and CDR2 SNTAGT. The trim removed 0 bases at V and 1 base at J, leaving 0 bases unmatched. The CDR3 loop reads CASSDSSGGTDTQYF. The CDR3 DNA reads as TGTGCCAGCAGTGACTCTAGCGGGGGCACAGATACGCAGTATTTT.